Below, 18 T cell receptor beta chains from the same sample are listed, as sequenced in a study of T cell changes during pregnancy in multiple sclerosis. Sequenced by immunoSEQ multiplex PCR; TCRdb stores in-frame clones only, minus some. The top ten clones hold around 0.8% of a sample with 25,000 to 35,000 clones, 89% of them seen once. The sequences come from CD4+ T cells from peripheral blood mononuclear cells, collected in the second trimester of pregnancy. Receptors were obtained from a female donor with multiple sclerosis, enrolled in a pregnancy study.

V is TRBV19 and J is TRBJ2-7, with TRBD1 matching 8 bases. Germline loops: CDR1 LNHDA, CDR2 SQIVND (reference sequence). The length of the CDR3 is 16 residues. V lost 1 base to trimming and J lost 1 base; unmatched junction nucleotides: 6. The CDR3 sequence: CASSIGGGTGSYEQYF. The CDR3 region has the DNA TGTGCCAGTAGTATAGGGGGCGGGACAGGATCCTACGAGCAGTACTTC.

The chain carries TRBV15 and TRBJ2-7; TRBD2 matches 7 bases. The CDR3 length is 15 residues. V shed 7 bases, J shed 6 bases, and the junction held 15 bases outside the gene matches. The germline V gene encodes CDR1 LNHNV and CDR2 YYDKDF (reference sequence). DNA for the CDR3: TGTGCCACCACCCCATCAGCGGGGATATACTCCGAGCAGTACTTC. Protein product: CATTPSAGIYSEQYF.

The J gene is TRBJ1-1, the V gene TRBV19; TRBD1 might be the D (6 bases). V was trimmed by 7 bases and J by 1 base, leaving 13 bases between them. Per the germline V gene, CDR1 is LNHDA and CDR2 is SQIVND (reference sequence). This CDR3 is 14 amino acids long. This chain's CDR3 is CASTLPGQNTEAFF. CDR3 coding DNA: TGTGCCAGTACTTTGCCGGGACAGAACACTGAAGCTTTCTTT.

This rearrangement joins TRBV30 to TRBJ2-7; 9 nucleotides agree with TRBD2. Germline CDR1 and CDR2: GTSNPN and SVGIG (reference sequence). The trim removed 2 bases at V and 3 bases at J, leaving 5 bases unmatched. The CDR3 consists of 14 residues. CDR3: CAWSRGGGNYEQYF. The CDR3 nucleotides read TGTGCCTGGAGTCGCGGGGGGGGTAACTACGAGCAGTACTTC.

The chain is built from TRBV7-3 and TRBJ1-2, with a weak D call TRBD1 (6 bases). The CDR3 has 14 residues. V was cut by 7 bases and J by 8 bases, with 20 bases left in between. Germline values: CDR1 SGHTA, CDR2 FQGTGA. CDR3 sequence: CASTSNPGDGGYTF. The CDR3 DNA follows: TGTGCCAGCACCAGTAACCCAGGGGATGGGGGCTACACCTTC.

This clone was detected once. The chain uses TRBV11-3 and TRBJ1-1; D ambiguous. The V and J ends lost 2 bases and 0 bases respectively, with 7 bases between them. The V gene's germline CDR1 is SGHNT and CDR2 YENEEA. The CDR3 has 14 amino acids. DNA for the CDR3: TGTGCCAGCAGCTTAAGAGGGATGAACACTGAAGCTTTCTTT. It specifies CASSLRGMNTEAFF.

The rearrangement joins TRBV5-4 to TRBJ1-2; D possibly corresponds to TRBD1 (5 bases). Trimming pared 3 bases from V and 4 bases from J, leaving 16 bases between. From germline, CDR1 is SGHNT and CDR2 YYREEE (reference sequence). CDR3 size: 15 residues. The CDR3 loop is CASSYDSTGSYGYTF. In DNA form, the CDR3 reads TGTGCCAGCAGCTACGACTCCACAGGATCCTATGGCTACACCTTC.

The CDR3 coding sequence is TGTGCCAGCAGCTTGAGTAGTAGGGGGTGGAATTCACCCCTCCACTTT. As protein: CASSLSSRGWNSPLHF. V gene TRBV5-8 combines with J gene TRBJ1-6; D is perhaps TRBD1 (6 bases). V was shortened by 1 base and J by 7 bases, with 15 bases between the two germline ends. Germline CDR1 is SGHTS and CDR2 is YDEGEE. The length of the CDR3 is 16 residues. Full variable domain (rest looked up from reference TRBV5-8 and TRBJ1-6): EAGVTQSPTHLIKTRGQQATLRCSPISGHTSVYWYQQALGLGLQFLLWYDEGEERNRGNFPPRFSGRQFPNYSSELNVNALELEDSALYLCASSLSSRGWNSPLHFGNGTRLTVT.

As to this clone: Other DNA variants within this sample encode the same CDR3. The rearrangement uses TRBV5-4 and TRBJ2-3; possible D gene TRBD2, 6 bases. V dropped 2 bases and J dropped 2 bases, with 12 bases sitting between them. This CDR3 is 15 amino acids long. The germline gives CDR1 SGHNT, CDR2 YYREEE (reference sequence). Here the CDR3 DNA reads TGTGCCAGCAGCTTAAACGGGGGTGACACAGATACGCAGTATTTT. Amino acid sequence: CASSLNGGDTDTQYF.

This clone was seen just once. The chain links TRBV5-5 to TRBJ1-2; possibly TRBD1 for D (6 bases). CDR3 length equals 13 residues. V was clipped by 2 bases and J by 6 bases, with 11 bases between them. From germline, CDR1 is SGHKS and CDR2 YYEKEE (reference sequence). CDR3 DNA: TGTGCCAGCAGCTTTCAGGGGCTTAATGGCTACACCTTC. It encodes CASSFQGLNGYTF.

The chain has TRBV6-4 and TRBJ1-1, with D tentatively TRBD1 (6 bases). This CDR3 spans 17 amino acids. The germline CDR1 and CDR2 sequences are MRHNA and SNTAGT. The ends were cut back, 10 bases at V and 0 bases at J, with 24 bases in the middle. CDR3 DNA: TGTGCCACGGGGGGGGGACAAGGGACGCCCCTGAACACTGAAGCTTTCTTT. Translating it yields CATGGGQGTPLNTEAFF.

This clone showed up just once. The rearrangement joins TRBV27 to TRBJ1-2; TRBD1 is a possible D gene (6 bases). Trimming took off 4 bases at V and 5 bases at J, with 11 bases between the two ends. The CDR3 extends over 13 amino acids. Looked up from germline, CDR1 is MNHEY and CDR2 is SMNVEV (reference sequence). This chain's CDR3 is CASSSHREYGYTF. CDR3 coding DNA: TGTGCCAGCAGTTCGCACAGGGAATATGGCTACACCTTC.

This chain connects TRBV18 to TRBJ1-2; D uncertain. CDR3 length: 13 amino acids. Germline lookup yields CDR1 KGHSH and CDR2 LQKENI. Deletions cut 4 bases from V and 8 bases from J, with 14 bases between. In nucleotides, the CDR3 is TGTGCCAGCTCACTTGAGAGGGTCTCCGGCTACACCTTC. Its protein is CASSLERVSGYTF.

This chain connects TRBV2 to TRBJ1-1, with 8 bases fitting TRBD1. The V segment lost 6 bases and the J segment 10 bases; nucleotides outside the gene matches: 7. The CDR3 consists of 12 residues. The germline CDR1 and CDR2 sequences are SNHLY and FYNNEI. CDR3 in DNA: TGTGCCAGCAGCGGTGACAGGGGCAGAGCTTTCTTT. Its translation: CASSGDRGRAFF. Full variable domain (remainder filled in from reference TRBV2 and TRBJ1-1): EPEVTQTPSHQVTQMGQEVILRCVPISNHLYFYWYRQILGQKVEFLVSFYNNEISEKSEIFDDQFSVERPDGSNFTLKIRSTKLEDSAMYFCASSGDRGRAFFGQGTRLTVV.

The V gene is TRBV19, the J gene TRBJ1-1; TRBD1 is a possible D gene (6 bases). The CDR3 is made up of 15 amino acids. Germline V CDR1 and CDR2: LNHDA, SQIVND (reference sequence). Trimming stripped 7 bases from V and 1 base from J, with 16 bases between. The CDR3 nucleotides read TGTGCCAGTACGGGTTTGGGACACCAGAACACTGAAGCTTTCTTT. Translating gives CASTGLGHQNTEAFF.

This chain uses TRBV4-3 with TRBJ2-3; weak D call: TRBD2 (7 bases). Germline V gene sequence: CDR1 LGHNA, CDR2 YSLEER. Trimming stripped 0 bases from V and 5 bases from J, with 15 bases between. The CDR3 consists of 16 residues. This CDR3 is CASSQDRRGGRDTQYF. The CDR3, as DNA: TGCGCCAGCAGCCAAGATCGGAGGGGGGGCAGAGATACGCAGTATTTT.

The chain is built from TRBV28 and TRBJ1-2, with D perhaps matching TRBD1 (6 bases). The CDR3 is 16 amino acids. V was clipped by 5 bases and J by 4 bases, with 20 bases between them. Germline values: CDR1 MDHEN, CDR2 SYDVKM. The CDR3, as DNA: TGTGCCAGCAGTGGTCTTACCAGGGGAGGGATCTATGGCTACACCTTC. Translating it yields CASSGLTRGGIYGYTF.

The V and J genes are TRBV7-9 and TRBJ1-2, with D tentatively TRBD1 (6 bases). CDR3 size: 16 residues. V lost 3 bases and J 2 bases, leaving 16 bases between the germline ends. CDR1 is SEHNR, CDR2 FQNEAQ, per germline (reference sequence). The CDR3 DNA is TGTGCCAGCAGCTTTTTCCCCCCGCAGGGGAACTATGGCTACACCTTC. Amino acids: CASSFFPPQGNYGYTF.